Below, 27 T cell receptor beta chains from the same sample are listed, as sequenced in a study of cytomegalovirus exposure and HLA in healthy donors. The PCR had 60 Vbeta and 13 Jbeta primers. Sequenced by immunoSEQ multiplex PCR; TCRdb stores in-frame clones only, minus some. The record lists tens of thousands of clones, of which the ten most abundant hold approximately 4.2%. The sample was PBMCs. The receptors come from a man aged 18 to 35 in good health and CMV-seropositive.

The chain joins TRBV7-2 to TRBJ1-5, with 9 bases aligning to TRBD1. Germline assignment: CDR1 SGHTA and CDR2 FQGNSA. J was trimmed by 4 bases and V by 8 bases; bases with no gene match: 3. The CDR3 is 13 residues long. For the CDR3, the DNA is TGTGCCAGCGGCGACAGGGGGAATCAGCCCCAGCATTTT. This encodes CASGDRGNQPQHF.

The chain has TRBV7-6 and TRBJ1-2; 7 bases line up with TRBD1. Germline V gives CDR1 SGHVS, CDR2 FNYEAQ. With V trimmed by 3 bases and J by 4 bases, 2 bases remained unmatched. The CDR3 is 13 residues long. CDR3 loop: CASSLDRIYGYTF. CDR3 coding DNA: TGTGCCAGCAGCTTGGACAGGATCTATGGCTACACCTTC.

The rearrangement links TRBV4-1 to TRBJ1-5; 9 bases map to TRBD1. This CDR3 spans 15 amino acids. The V gene's germline CDR1 is MGHRA and CDR2 YSYEKL. The junction had 3 bases not matched to a gene; V was cut back by 0 bases and J by 6 bases. In DNA form, the CDR3 reads TGCGCCAGCAGCCAAGAAGGACAGGGGCCTCAGCCCCAGCATTTT. Encoded protein: CASSQEGQGPQPQHF.

V is TRBV6-5 and J is TRBJ2-7; 13 bases align to TRBD2. Per the germline V gene, CDR1 is MNHEY and CDR2 is SVGAGI. This CDR3 spans 16 amino acids. Germline trimming cut 0 bases from V and 6 bases from J; bases unmatched to any gene: 5. The CDR3: CASSYSKTSGRGEQYF. The CDR3 DNA is TGTGCCAGCAGTTACTCGAAAACTAGCGGGAGGGGCGAGCAGTACTTC.

V is TRBV19 and J is TRBJ1-2, with a tentative D call TRBD1 (5 bases). The CDR3 sequence is 16 residues long. Trimming stripped 5 bases from V and 2 bases from J, with 18 bases between. The germline V gene has CDR1 LNHDA and CDR2 SQIVND (reference sequence). The CDR3 DNA sequence: TGTGCCAGTAGTCACCCGGGACTCGAGGCAAACTATGGCTACACCTTC. It encodes CASSHPGLEANYGYTF.

The rearrangement links TRBV4-2 to TRBJ2-5, with D possibly being TRBD2 (6 bases). Germline V gives CDR1 LGHNA, CDR2 YNFKEQ. This CDR3 is built from 14 residues. The V and J ends lost 0 bases and 5 bases respectively, with 10 bases between them. The CDR3 DNA reads TGTGCCAGCAGCCAAGATCCAGGGAGGGAGACCCAGTACTTC. Encoded protein: CASSQDPGRETQYF.

The chain carries TRBV5-6 and TRBJ2-7; maybe TRBD2 (6 bases). The CDR3 runs 14 residues. V lost 4 bases and J 6 bases, leaving 17 bases between the germline ends. Germline V gives CDR1 SGHDT, CDR2 YYEEEE. The CDR3: CASSPGTFSGEQYF. The DNA of the CDR3 is TGTGCCAGCAGCCCTGGGACTTTCTCTGGCGAGCAGTACTTC.

V is TRBV7-9 and J is TRBJ2-1; TRBD2 is a possible D gene (5 bases). Trimming pared 1 base from V and 12 bases from J, leaving 16 bases between. Germline CDR1 SEHNR, CDR2 FQNEAQ (reference sequence). This CDR3 contains 14 residues. In DNA, the CDR3 is TGTGCCAGCAGCTTAGATGGACGTGCTCGGGGGCAGTTCTTC. This translates into CASSLDGRARGQFF.

The J gene is TRBJ1-1, the V gene TRBV5-6; no definite D call. The V gene's germline CDR1 is SGHDT and CDR2 YYEEEE. V was trimmed by 1 base and J by 0 bases, leaving 7 bases between them. CDR3 length equals 14 residues. The CDR3 spells CASSLTPMNTEAFF. CDR3 bases: TGTGCCAGCAGCTTGACTCCCATGAACACTGAAGCTTTCTTT.

This chain uses TRBV5-6 with TRBJ2-7; a weak D match, TRBD2 (6 bases). Germline-derived CDR1 and CDR2 are SGHDT and YYEEEE. This CDR3 region has 15 residues. V lost 0 bases and J lost 2, with 12 bases in between. The CDR3 loop reads CASSLGTGDAYEQYF. The CDR3 DNA follows: TGTGCCAGCAGCTTGGGGACGGGAGATGCCTACGAGCAGTACTTC.

The CDR3 here is CASSWDSLALEAFF. In DNA, the CDR3 is TGTGCCAGCAGCTGGGACAGCTTAGCTTTGGAAGCTTTCTTT. V gene TRBV5-4 combines with J gene TRBJ1-1, with 7 nucleotides matching TRBD1. Germline trimming cut 3 bases from V and 8 bases from J; bases unmatched to any gene: 10. The germline V gene has CDR1 SGHNT and CDR2 YYREEE (reference sequence). This CDR3 is built from 14 residues.

In DNA form, the CDR3 reads TGTGCCAGCAGCGCCCGGGACAGGGTTTATTACAATGAGCAGTTCTTC. Protein product: CASSARDRVYYNEQFF. The V gene is TRBV9, the J gene TRBJ2-1; TRBD1 matches 9 bases. The CDR3 covers 16 residues. Trimming at V came to 3 bases and at J to 4 bases, leaving 8 bases not matched to a gene. CDR1 and CDR2 from the germline V gene are SGDLS and YYNGEE.

In DNA, the CDR3 is TGTGCCAGCAGTGAACGGCCGGGAGGGCCGGGCACAGATACGCAGTATTTT. Its protein is CASSERPGGPGTDTQYF. The J gene is TRBJ2-3, the V gene TRBV6-1; 8 positions agree with TRBD2. The CDR3 extends over 17 amino acids. Losses at the gene ends were 2 bases for V and 1 base for J; bases not matched to a gene: 8. CDR1 is MNHNS and CDR2 is SASEGT in the germline V gene.

The chain combines TRBV6-1 with TRBJ2-7; maybe TRBD2 (6 bases). Germline V gives CDR1 MNHNS, CDR2 SASEGT. This CDR3 is built from 15 residues. The V end lost 2 bases, the J end lost 5 bases, and 16 bases lay between the germline ends. CDR3 amino acids: CASSEIPGSGNEQYF. CDR3 sequence (DNA): TGTGCCAGCAGTGAAATCCCCGGGAGCGGCAACGAGCAGTACTTC.

The J gene is TRBJ2-2, the V gene TRBV7-9; D is possibly TRBD2 (5 bases). The CDR3 is 13 amino acids. Germline values: CDR1 SEHNR, CDR2 FQNEAQ (reference sequence). The V and J ends lost 7 bases and 6 bases respectively, with 12 bases between them. CDR3 sequence (DNA): TGTGCCAGCACTACACCGGAGGCCGGGGAGCTGTTTTTT. It specifies CASTTPEAGELFF.

The chain links TRBV6-4 to TRBJ1-1; D not certain. Germline V gene data show CDR1 as MRHNA and CDR2 as SNTAGT. The V end lost 2 bases, the J end lost 6 bases, and 10 bases lay between the germline ends. CDR3 length equals 13 residues. The CDR3 DNA sequence: TGTGCCAGCAGTGACGTCGGGAGAGCTGAAGCTTTCTTT. It yields the protein CASSDVGRAEAFF.

The chain carries TRBV2 and TRBJ1-1, with 11 bases lining up with TRBD1. The germline V gene encodes CDR1 SNHLY and CDR2 FYNNEI. With 6 bases clipped from V and 5 bases from J, the junction kept 8 bases outside the gene matches. There are 15 residues in the CDR3. The CDR3 spells CASRPGQGALTEAFF. The DNA of the CDR3 is TGTGCCAGCAGACCCGGACAGGGGGCGCTGACTGAAGCTTTCTTT.

The rearrangement uses TRBV5-4 and TRBJ1-5; possibly TRBD1 for D (5 bases). The CDR3 loop spans 16 amino acids. V dropped 4 bases and J dropped 3 bases, with 17 bases sitting between them. CDR1 is SGHNT and CDR2 is YYREEE in the germline V gene (reference sequence). CDR3 nucleotide sequence: TGTGCCAGCAGCCGGGGACTACCGGGGCCCAATCAGCCCCAGCATTTT. Translating it yields CASSRGLPGPNQPQHF.

This chain joins TRBV11-3 and TRBJ2-2; weak D call: TRBD2 (7 bases). The germline gives CDR1 SGHNT, CDR2 YENEEA. Trimming took off 1 base at V and 12 bases at J, with 12 bases between the two ends. CDR3 length: 13 amino acids. The CDR3 coding sequence is TGTGCCAGCAGCTTAGTGGAGGGGGGGAAGCTGTTTTTT. As protein: CASSLVEGGKLFF.

The chain joins TRBV13 to TRBJ2-7, with D unclear. The CDR3 totals 13 residues. With 3 bases removed from V and 2 bases from J, the gap between germline ends came to 8 bases. Germline CDR1 and CDR2: PRHDT and FYEKMQ (reference sequence). The CDR3 DNA reads TGTGCCAGCAGCTTTGGCAGGACCTACGAGCAGTACTTC. Encoded protein: CASSFGRTYEQYF.

The chain combines TRBV7-8 with TRBJ1-2, with D possibly TRBD1 on 6 matching bases. With 5 bases removed from V and 4 bases from J, the gap between germline ends came to 14 bases. Germline lookup yields CDR1 SGHVS and CDR2 FQNEAQ. This CDR3 is built from 14 residues. The CDR3 here is CASSQVQTGYGYTF. In DNA, the CDR3 is TGTGCCAGCAGCCAAGTACAGACAGGCTATGGCTACACCTTC.

V gene TRBV6-1 combines with J gene TRBJ2-1, with D perhaps TRBD2 (6 bases). Deletions cut 6 bases from V and 8 bases from J, with 14 bases between. Germline CDR1 MNHNS, CDR2 SASEGT. The CDR3 is 13 amino acids. The CDR3 is CASSLRWGDEQFF. As DNA, the CDR3 is TGTGCCAGCAGCCTACGATGGGGGGATGAGCAGTTCTTC.

The chain employs TRBV9 and TRBJ2-2; no firm D call. Trimming took 3 bases from V and 0 from J, leaving 18 bases between them. The germline V gene encodes CDR1 SGDLS and CDR2 YYNGEE. The CDR3 length is 18 residues. CDR3 in DNA: TGTGCCAGCAGCGCCCGCCTAGACCGTTATACGAACACCGGGGAGCTGTTTTTT. It specifies CASSARLDRYTNTGELFF.

The V gene is TRBV19, the J gene TRBJ2-2; 8 bases are a match to TRBD1. V lost 5 bases, J lost 3 bases, and 5 bases stayed unmatched. This CDR3 has 15 amino acids. CDR1 and CDR2 (germline): LNHDA, SQIVND (reference sequence). CDR3 sequence: CASSWTGIDTGELFF. The CDR3 DNA reads as TGTGCCAGTAGTTGGACAGGGATAGACACCGGGGAGCTGTTTTTT.

The chain couples TRBV19 to TRBJ2-7, with 10 bases identical to TRBD2. With V trimmed by 6 bases and J by 3 bases, 2 bases remained unmatched. Looked up from germline, CDR1 is LNHDA and CDR2 is SQIVND (reference sequence). This CDR3 has 13 residues. The CDR3 nucleotides read TGTGCCAGTAGCAGACTAGCGGGCTACGAGCAGTACTTC. Amino acid sequence: CASSRLAGYEQYF.

The gene calls are TRBV10-3 and TRBJ1-1; D unresolved. CDR1 is ENHRY, CDR2 SYGVKD, per germline. The CDR3 totals 13 residues. V lost 7 bases to trimming and J lost 0 bases, with 9 bases between them. The CDR3 sequence: CAITGGMNTEAFF. In DNA, the CDR3 is TGTGCCATCACCGGCGGAATGAACACTGAAGCTTTCTTT.

The rearrangement links TRBV5-1 to TRBJ2-5; 8 nucleotides line up with TRBD1. The better agreement between TRBJ2-7 and the DNA end casts doubt on the J call. Germline V lookup: CDR1 SGHRS, CDR2 YFSETQ. CDR3 length: 15 residues. CDR3 loop: CASTSRTGKHYEQYF. In nucleotides, the CDR3 is TGCGCCAGTACTTCTAGGACAGGGAAACACTACGAGCAGTACTTC.